This T cell receptor beta chain was identified during a study of cytomegalovirus exposure and HLA in healthy donors. The primer mix had 60 Vbeta and 13 Jbeta primers. The repertoire was sequenced with immunoSEQ multiplex PCR; TCRdb's copy has only in-frame clones and lacks some. The sample records over 200,000 clones, around 85% being singletons. V lost 4 bases and J 4 bases, leaving 21 bases between the germline ends. Germline assignment: CDR1 SQVTM and CDR2 ANQGSEA. CDR3 length equals 16 residues. Study observations and caveats: In all likelihood, a cluster of highly shared sequence variants was a sequencing artifact. Cytomegalovirus status was reportedly diagnosed by the classifier with high sensitivity and specificity.

In regard to this clone: No antigen is known for it.

The receptor comes from a human donor in good health. The sequenced material came from PBMCs. This sequence joins TRBV29-1 and TRBJ2-3, with D perhaps matching TRBD1 (5 bases). CDR3 sequence (DNA): TGCAGCGTTGGGACAATGTTGGCGGATACTCCAGATACGCAGTATTTT. Protein sequence: CSVGTMLADTPDTQYF.